This record covers a single T cell receptor beta chain. The antigen is undetermined. Libraries used 5'RACE template switching adding universal primer site and UMIs. Reprocessing the 5' RACE reads, TCRdb reports a single entry for every CDR3 protein and omits DNA. The sample includes some 460,000 distinct CDR3 sequences. The CDR3 contains 19 residues. Germline assignment: CDR1 SGHTA and CDR2 FQGNSA. This record comes from a study of T cells expressing NK-cell markers. About the research overall: All TCR beta repertoires analysed originated from sorted CD3+CD56+NKG2C+, CD3+CD56+NKG2C- and CD3+CD56-NKG2C+ T cells. Seropositivity for HCMV was found in most of the eight sequenced donors, with one seronegative. Study-level findings and limits: These clonotypes, the leaders elsewhere, also led the CD3+CD56-NKG2C+ fraction in a handful of donors.

The sample taken for sequencing was blood T cells: a sorted CD56 or NKG2C T cell subset, CD4+ or CD8+ T cells, or bulk PBMC T cells (not recorded which). The chain is built from TRBV7-2 and TRBJ1-5; there is no DNA to check the TCRdb D call of TRBD1. This receptor was identified in a woman aged 50 to 60 in good health. The CDR3 loop reads CASSIRTNHWTGSYQPQHF.